This TCR beta chain is drawn from a study of CD8 T cells in Susac syndrome. The overall study: There were Susac syndrome patients who were therapy-naive at blood draw, others on corticosteroids, and others on intravenous immunoglobulin alone.

This clonotype appeared a single time. RNA in amounts of roughly 0.5 to 1 ug was reverse transcribed with random hexamers. TCRdb reprocessed the immunoSEQ multiplex PCR reads via MiXCR and lists one record per CDR3 protein. The sample includes over 80,000 distinct CDR3 sequences, 94% of them seen just once. Germline assignment: CDR1 SQVTM and CDR2 ANQGSEA. J was trimmed by 10 bases and V by 7 bases; bases with no gene match: 8. The CDR3 spans 11 residues. Sequenced: CD8+ T cells from PBMCs. The sequence came from a human donor with Susac syndrome. The V and J genes are TRBV29-1 and TRBJ1-1, with 8 bases fitting TRBD1. The CDR3 coding sequence is TGCAGCGCCAGGGGGCCTACGGGAGCTTTCTTT. It translates to CSARGPTGAFF.